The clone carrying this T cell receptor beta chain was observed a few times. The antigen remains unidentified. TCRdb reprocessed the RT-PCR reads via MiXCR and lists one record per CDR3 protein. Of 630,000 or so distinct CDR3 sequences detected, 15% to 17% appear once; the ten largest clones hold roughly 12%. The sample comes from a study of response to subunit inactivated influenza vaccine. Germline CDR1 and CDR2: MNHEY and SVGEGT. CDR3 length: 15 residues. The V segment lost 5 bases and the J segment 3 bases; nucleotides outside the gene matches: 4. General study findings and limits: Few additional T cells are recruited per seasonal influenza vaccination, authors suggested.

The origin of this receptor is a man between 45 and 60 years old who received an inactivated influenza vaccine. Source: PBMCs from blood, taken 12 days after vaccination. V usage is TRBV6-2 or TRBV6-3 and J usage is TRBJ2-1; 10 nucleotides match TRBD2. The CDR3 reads CASSKLAGLYNEQFF. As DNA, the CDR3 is TGTGCCAGCAGTAAACTAGCGGGACTCTACAATGAGCAGTTCTTC.